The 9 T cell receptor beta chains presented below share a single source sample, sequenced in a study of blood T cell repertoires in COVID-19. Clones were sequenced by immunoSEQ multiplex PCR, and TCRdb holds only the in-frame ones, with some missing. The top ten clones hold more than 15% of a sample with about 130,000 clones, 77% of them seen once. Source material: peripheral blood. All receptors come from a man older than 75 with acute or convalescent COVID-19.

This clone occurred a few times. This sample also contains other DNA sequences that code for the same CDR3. This chain's CDR3 is CASSLTTGNTEAFF. CDR3 DNA: TGTGCCAGCAGCTTAACGACAGGGAACACTGAAGCTTTCTTT. The chain combines TRBV7-9 with TRBJ1-1; D may be TRBD1 (6 bases). Germline V gene lookup returns CDR1 SEHNR and CDR2 FQNEAQ (reference sequence). This CDR3 is built from 14 residues. V was clipped by 2 bases and J by 1 base, with 8 bases between them.

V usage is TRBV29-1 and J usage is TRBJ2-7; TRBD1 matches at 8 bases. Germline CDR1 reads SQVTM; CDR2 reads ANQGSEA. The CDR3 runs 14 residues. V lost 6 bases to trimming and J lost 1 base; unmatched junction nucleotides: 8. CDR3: CSVARTGTSYEQYF. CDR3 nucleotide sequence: TGCAGCGTAGCCAGGACAGGGACATCCTACGAGCAGTACTTC.

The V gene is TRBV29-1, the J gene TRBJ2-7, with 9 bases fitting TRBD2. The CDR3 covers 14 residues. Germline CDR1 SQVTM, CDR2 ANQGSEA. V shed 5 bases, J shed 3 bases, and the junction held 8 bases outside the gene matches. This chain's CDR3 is CSVRAGGPFYEQYF. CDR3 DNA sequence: TGCAGCGTTAGAGCGGGGGGACCGTTCTACGAGCAGTACTTC.

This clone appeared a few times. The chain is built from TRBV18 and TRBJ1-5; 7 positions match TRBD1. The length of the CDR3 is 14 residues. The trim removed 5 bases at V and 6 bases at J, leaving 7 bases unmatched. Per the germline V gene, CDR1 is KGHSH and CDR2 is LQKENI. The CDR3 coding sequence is TGTGCCAGCTCAGGCCAGGGGGGCGGTCAGCCCCAGCATTTT. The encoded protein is CASSGQGGGQPQHF.

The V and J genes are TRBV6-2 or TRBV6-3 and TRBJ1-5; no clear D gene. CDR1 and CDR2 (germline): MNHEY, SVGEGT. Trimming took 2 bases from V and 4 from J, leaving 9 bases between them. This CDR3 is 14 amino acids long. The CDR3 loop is CASSYMTRNQPQHF. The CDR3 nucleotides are TGTGCCAGCAGTTACATGACACGGAATCAGCCCCAGCATTTT.

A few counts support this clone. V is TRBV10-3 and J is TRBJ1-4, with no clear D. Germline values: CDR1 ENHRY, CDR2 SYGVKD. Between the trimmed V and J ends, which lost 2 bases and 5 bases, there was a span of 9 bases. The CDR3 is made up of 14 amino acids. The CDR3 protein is CAISENGENEKLFF. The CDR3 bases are TGTGCCATCAGTGAGAACGGGGAGAATGAAAAACTGTTTTTT.

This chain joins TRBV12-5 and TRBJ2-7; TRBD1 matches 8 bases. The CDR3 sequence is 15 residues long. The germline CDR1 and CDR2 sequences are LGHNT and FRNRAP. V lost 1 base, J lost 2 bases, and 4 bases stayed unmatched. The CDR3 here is CASGLANRGTYEQYF. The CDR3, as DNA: TGTGCTAGTGGTTTGGCTAACAGGGGGACCTACGAGCAGTACTTC. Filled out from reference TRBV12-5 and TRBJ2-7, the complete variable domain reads DARVTQTPRHKVTEMGQEVTMRCQPILGHNTVFWYRQTMMQGLELLAYFRNRAPLDDSGMPKDRFSAEMPDATLATLKIQPSEPRDSAVYFCASGLANRGTYEQYFGPGTRLTVT.

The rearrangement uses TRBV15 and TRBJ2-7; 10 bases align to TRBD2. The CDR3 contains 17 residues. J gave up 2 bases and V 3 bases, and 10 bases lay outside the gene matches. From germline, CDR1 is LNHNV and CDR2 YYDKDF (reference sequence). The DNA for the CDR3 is TGTGCCACCAGCAGGATAGCACTAGCGGGGCTTGCCTACGAGCAGTACTTC. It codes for CATSRIALAGLAYEQYF.

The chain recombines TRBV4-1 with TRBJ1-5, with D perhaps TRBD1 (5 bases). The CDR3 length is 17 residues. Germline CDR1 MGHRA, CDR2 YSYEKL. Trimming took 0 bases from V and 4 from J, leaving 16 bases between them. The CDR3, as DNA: TGCGCCAGCAGCCAAGAGGGTGGGATGGCAGGGAATCAGCCCCAGCATTTT. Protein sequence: CASSQEGGMAGNQPQHF.